This T cell receptor beta chain was documented in a study of cytomegalovirus exposure and HLA in healthy donors. Study information: T cells numbering about 179 million yielded around 120 million unique TCR beta sequences in an earlier analysis. Study-wide points: What was likely a sequencing artifact was a cluster of highly shared sequence variants.

Germline V lookup: CDR1 SQVTM, CDR2 ANQGSEA. This CDR3 spans 13 amino acids. V lost 5 bases, J lost 4 bases, and 14 bases lay in between. Vbeta (60) and Jbeta (13) primers were used in the PCR. Per the original data handling: Roughly 11 million of the 75 million to 95 million unique TCR beta chains counted in a later analysis were shared. Sequenced by immunoSEQ multiplex PCR; TCRdb stores in-frame clones only, minus some. Clone size and the V and J calls come from that table; the DNA yielded D and trimming. The sample contains about 130,000 clones, roughly 83% of which appear only once. Concerning this clone: Antigen specificity is unknown.

The chain combines TRBV29-1 with TRBJ1-2, with D possibly matching TRBD1 (5 bases). This receptor was taken from a girl aged 2-10 years in good health and CMV-seronegative. Material for sequencing was PBMCs. The DNA for the CDR3 is TGCAGCGTTCGGCAGGGATCTAGCTATGGCTACACCTTC. This sequence encodes CSVRQGSSYGYTF. Full variable domain (outside the CDR3, taken from reference TRBV29-1 and TRBJ1-2): SAVISQKPSRDICQRGTSLTIQCQVDSQVTMMFWYRQQPGQSLTLIATANQGSEATYESGFVIDKFPISRPNLTFSTLTVSNMSPEDSSIYLCSVRQGSSYGYTFGSGTRLTVV.